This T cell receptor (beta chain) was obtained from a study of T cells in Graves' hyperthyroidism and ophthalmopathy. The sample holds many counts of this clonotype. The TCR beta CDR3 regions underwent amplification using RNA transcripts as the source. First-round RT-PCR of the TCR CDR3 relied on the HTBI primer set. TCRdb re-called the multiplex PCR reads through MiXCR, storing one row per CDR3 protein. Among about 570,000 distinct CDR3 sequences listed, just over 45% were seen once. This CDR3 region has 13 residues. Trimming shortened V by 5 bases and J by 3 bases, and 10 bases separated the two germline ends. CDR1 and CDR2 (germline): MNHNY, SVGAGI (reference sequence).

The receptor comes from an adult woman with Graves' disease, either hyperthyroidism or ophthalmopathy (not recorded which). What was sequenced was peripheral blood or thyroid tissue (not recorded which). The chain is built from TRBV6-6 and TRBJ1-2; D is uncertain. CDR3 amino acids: CASSLPIDYGYTF. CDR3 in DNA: TGTGCCAGCAGTCTCCCGATCGACTATGGCTACACCTTC.